The 30 T cell receptor beta chains reported below all come from one sample, sequenced in a study of blood T cell repertoires in COVID-19. This table comes from immunoSEQ multiplex PCR, and its TCRdb copy is limited to in-frame clones, with some not included. The table records about 220,000 clones, approximately 80% of them present only once. Sequencing was done on a sample of PBMCs or T cells enriched from blood (not recorded which). Receptors were obtained from a woman in her thirties or forties with acute COVID-19.

The J gene is TRBJ2-2, the V gene TRBV30; D is possibly TRBD2 (5 bases). This CDR3 spans 13 amino acids. Germline values: CDR1 GTSNPN, CDR2 SVGIG (reference sequence). V was trimmed by 2 bases and J by 6 bases, leaving 10 bases between them. The CDR3, as DNA: TGTGCCTGGAGTCCCGGGAATGCCGGGGAGCTGTTTTTT. Protein sequence: CAWSPGNAGELFF.

At least ten counts were recorded for this clone. The chain links TRBV5-1 to TRBJ2-7; the D gene is possibly TRBD2 (5 bases). CDR1 SGHRS and CDR2 YFSETQ come from the germline V gene. The CDR3 consists of 14 residues. Trimming stripped 4 bases from V and 7 bases from J, with 18 bases between. DNA for the CDR3: TGCGCCAGCAGCCTGACACGGGTCGGGGAAGAGCAGTACTTC. Translating gives CASSLTRVGEEQYF.

V usage is TRBV24-1 and J usage is TRBJ2-7, with TRBD1 matching over 7 bases. In germline, CDR1 is KGHDR, CDR2 SFDVKD. The CDR3 is made up of 15 amino acids. V shed 2 bases, J shed 2 bases, and the junction held 5 bases outside the gene matches. This chain's CDR3 is CATSDSTGWAYEQYF. In nucleotides, the CDR3 is TGTGCCACCAGTGATTCGACAGGGTGGGCCTACGAGCAGTACTTC.

The rearrangement joins TRBV6-2 or TRBV6-3 to TRBJ2-2; 7 nucleotides line up with TRBD2. Germline CDR1 is MNHEY and CDR2 is SVGEGT. Germline trimming cut 6 bases from V and 4 bases from J; bases unmatched to any gene: 8. The CDR3 extends over 15 amino acids. This chain's CDR3 is CASSHLAVTTGELFF. In DNA form, the CDR3 reads TGTGCCAGCAGCCACCTAGCGGTAACCACCGGGGAGCTGTTTTTT.

This chain links TRBV14 with TRBJ1-5; no firm D call. The V end was cut by 1 base, the J end by 6 bases, with 7 bases between. The CDR3 loop spans 13 amino acids. CDR1 SGHDN and CDR2 FVKESK come from the germline V gene. CDR3 nucleotide sequence: TGTGCCAGCAGCCAAGCAGAGCGTCAGCCCCAGCATTTT. Its translation is CASSQAERQPQHF. The complete variable domain, with remaining parts taken from reference TRBV14 and TRBJ1-5, reads EAGVTQFPSHSVIEKGQTVTLRCDPISGHDNLYWYRRVMGKEIKFLLHFVKESKQDESGMPNNRFLAERTGGTYSTLKVQPAELEDSGVYFCASSQAERQPQHFGDGTRLSIL.

V gene TRBV6-2 or TRBV6-3 combines with J gene TRBJ2-2, with D perhaps matching TRBD2 (6 bases). V was shortened by 5 bases and J by 0 bases, with 19 bases between the two germline ends. Germline CDR1 reads MNHEY; CDR2 reads SVGEGT. The CDR3 contains 18 residues. The CDR3 DNA reads as TGTGCCAGCAGTAGGAGGGCACCAGGTGGAACGAACACCGGGGAGCTGTTTTTT. Encoded protein: CASSRRAPGGTNTGELFF.

For the CDR3, the DNA is TGTGCCAGCAGTTTTACAAGTAATCAGCCCCAGCATTTT. It codes for CASSFTSNQPQHF. The chain combines TRBV27 with TRBJ1-5, with no clear D. CDR3 length equals 13 residues. V was pared by 3 bases and J by 4 bases, with 7 bases between. Germline V gene sequence: CDR1 MNHEY, CDR2 SMNVEV (reference sequence).

The chain carries TRBV2 and TRBJ2-1; 9 bases match TRBD1. The CDR3 consists of 15 residues. Trimming cost V 6 bases and J 6 bases; bases outside gene matches: 9. Germline CDR1 reads SNHLY; CDR2 reads FYNNEI. CDR3 nucleotides: TGTGCCAGCAGACCTTGGACAGGGGAAGGCAATGAGCAGTTCTTC. This gives the protein CASRPWTGEGNEQFF.

The chain is built from TRBV7-2 and TRBJ1-1; D gene unclear. Germline CDR1 reads SGHTA; CDR2 reads FQGNSA. Trimming cost V 0 bases and J 8 bases, with 10 bases left between them. CDR3 length: 13 amino acids. The CDR3 bases are TGTGCCAGCAGCTTAGCTGCAAGCCTAGAAGCTTTCTTT. Translating gives CASSLAASLEAFF.

This clone is a singleton in its sample. J is TRBJ2-2 and V is TRBV24-1, with a tentative D call TRBD1 (5 bases). The CDR3 is made up of 13 amino acids. The germline V gene has CDR1 KGHDR and CDR2 SFDVKD. Trimming pared 1 base from V and 7 bases from J, leaving 6 bases between. CDR3 in amino acids: CATSDLGVGELFF. The CDR3 region has the DNA TGTGCCACCAGTGATTTAGGGGTCGGGGAGCTGTTTTTT.

V usage is TRBV24-1 and J usage is TRBJ1-5, with D tentatively TRBD1 (5 bases). Germline CDR1 KGHDR, CDR2 SFDVKD. Trimming shortened V by 2 bases and J by 0 bases, and 10 bases separated the two germline ends. The CDR3 covers 16 residues. DNA for the CDR3: TGTGCCACCAGTGATTCCCTCGGGGGTAGCAATCAGCCCCAGCATTTT. Amino acid sequence: CATSDSLGGSNQPQHF.

J is TRBJ1-1 and V is TRBV10-1; D possibly corresponds to TRBD1 (5 bases). V was trimmed by 2 bases and J by 3 bases, leaving 13 bases between them. This CDR3 has 15 amino acids. Looked up from germline, CDR1 is WNHNN and CDR2 is SYGVQD (reference sequence). DNA of the CDR3: TGCGCCAGCAGTGAGGACAGTGGAGGGTACACTGAAGCTTTCTTT. This encodes CASSEDSGGYTEAFF.

V gene TRBV20-1 combines with J gene TRBJ2-7; 12 bases are a match to TRBD2. The CDR3 spans 14 residues. Trimming at V came to 3 bases and at J to 4 bases, leaving 4 bases not matched to a gene. Germline CDR1 DFQATT, CDR2 SNEGSKA (reference sequence). CDR3: CSASAGTSGYEQYF. The CDR3 DNA follows: TGCAGTGCTAGTGCTGGGACTAGCGGGTACGAGCAGTACTTC.

The rearrangement uses TRBV7-8 and TRBJ1-2, with 9 bases that match TRBD1. J gave up 3 bases and V 5 bases, and 7 bases lay outside the gene matches. The CDR3 length is 15 residues. The germline CDR1 and CDR2 sequences are SGHVS and FQNEAQ. CDR3 in DNA: TGTGCCAGCAGCCCCCGACAGGGGGGTCACTATGGCTACACCTTC. Translation: CASSPRQGGHYGYTF.

This clone was seen a few times. The chain joins TRBV7-9 to TRBJ1-2; 7 bases line up with TRBD1. The V segment lost 8 bases and the J segment 3 bases; nucleotides outside the gene matches: 9. This CDR3 spans 14 amino acids. Germline CDR1 is SEHNR and CDR2 is FQNEAQ (reference sequence). DNA of the CDR3: TGTGCCAGCGAGGCAAGTAGGGGGCACTATGGCTACACCTTC. Translating it yields CASEASRGHYGYTF. Complete variable domain (other parts from reference TRBV7-9 and TRBJ1-2): DTGVSQNPRHKITKRGQNVTFRCDPISEHNRLYWYRQTLGQGPEFLTYFQNEAQLEKSRLLSDRFSAERPKGSFSTLEIQRTEQGDSAMYLCASEASRGHYGYTFGSGTRLTVV.

This clone has a handful of counts. The chain employs TRBV7-9 and TRBJ1-5; TRBD1 is a possible D gene (5 bases). From germline, CDR1 is SEHNR and CDR2 FQNEAQ (reference sequence). V was shortened by 1 base and J by 5 bases, with 12 bases between the two germline ends. This CDR3 spans 15 amino acids. The DNA for the CDR3 is TGTGCCAGCAGCTTAGGATCAGGGCGCTATCAGCCCCAGCATTTT. Translating gives CASSLGSGRYQPQHF.

The chain recombines TRBV2 with TRBJ1-2; 7 positions match TRBD1. Germline CDR1 is SNHLY and CDR2 is FYNNEI. V trimming: 7 bases; J trimming: 5 bases; junction bases outside the gene matches: 7. The CDR3 consists of 13 residues. The CDR3 region has the DNA TGTGCCAGCACGGGGACAGTAGCTTATGGCTACACCTTC. It encodes CASTGTVAYGYTF. The whole variable domain, filled in from reference TRBV2 and TRBJ1-2, reads EPEVTQTPSHQVTQMGQEVILRCVPISNHLYFYWYRQILGQKVEFLVSFYNNEISEKSEIFDDQFSVERPDGSNFTLKIRSTKLEDSAMYFCASTGTVAYGYTFGSGTRLTVV.

The chain has TRBV7-9 and TRBJ2-1; TRBD2 agrees at 11 bases. The trim removed 2 bases at V and 7 bases at J, leaving 7 bases unmatched. CDR1 SEHNR and CDR2 FQNEAQ come from the germline V gene (reference sequence). This CDR3 spans 16 amino acids. DNA for the CDR3: TGTGCCAGCAGCTTAATAGCGGGGGGGCCGAGAAATGAGCAGTTCTTC. Protein sequence: CASSLIAGGPRNEQFF.

The chain uses TRBV19 and TRBJ1-5, with unresolved D. Looked up from germline, CDR1 is LNHDA and CDR2 is SQIVND (reference sequence). The CDR3 has 13 amino acids. Trimming removed 7 bases at V and 1 base at J, with 8 bases between. CDR3 amino acids: CASMRESNQPQHF. The DNA of the CDR3 is TGTGCCAGTATGCGGGAAAGCAATCAGCCCCAGCATTTT. Full variable domain (remainder filled in from reference TRBV19 and TRBJ1-5): DGGITQSPKYLFRKEGQNVTLSCEQNLNHDAMYWYRQDPGQGLRLIYYSQIVNDFQKGDIAEGYSVSREKKESFPLTVTSAQKNPTAFYLCASMRESNQPQHFGDGTRLSIL.

This sequence joins TRBV2 and TRBJ1-1; 10 bases agree with TRBD1. CDR1 is SNHLY, CDR2 FYNNEI, per germline. The ends lost 3 bases at V and 4 bases at J; junction bases unmatched: 11. This CDR3 has 17 amino acids. The CDR3 reads CASSEDRGTWRVTEAFF. In DNA form, the CDR3 reads TGTGCCAGCAGTGAGGACAGGGGGACATGGAGGGTCACTGAAGCTTTCTTT.

The rearrangement uses TRBV7-9 and TRBJ1-3; 8 nucleotides match TRBD1. Germline V CDR1 and CDR2: SEHNR, FQNEAQ (reference sequence). This CDR3 region has 15 residues. V dropped 6 bases and J dropped 4; count of bases not matched to a gene: 8. This CDR3 reads CASSSNRGGGNTIYF. CDR3 sequence (DNA): TGTGCCAGCAGTTCGAACAGGGGGGGCGGAAACACCATATATTTT. Full variable domain (missing parts from reference TRBV7-9 and TRBJ1-3): DTGVSQNPRHKITKRGQNVTFRCDPISEHNRLYWYRQTLGQGPEFLTYFQNEAQLEKSRLLSDRFSAERPKGSFSTLEIQRTEQGDSAMYLCASSSNRGGGNTIYFGEGSWLTVV.

The chain carries TRBV28 and TRBJ1-6; D unclear. CDR1 is MDHEN and CDR2 is SYDVKM in the germline V gene. The V end lost 6 bases, the J end lost 4 bases, and 10 bases lay between the germline ends. The CDR3 loop spans 14 amino acids. For the CDR3, the DNA is TGTGCCAGCAGCCAACGGGAGTATAATTCACCCCTCCACTTT. Protein sequence: CASSQREYNSPLHF.

V is TRBV19 and J is TRBJ1-3; maybe TRBD1 (5 bases). CDR3 length: 15 residues. V lost 3 bases and J lost 0, with 9 bases in between. Germline V gives CDR1 LNHDA, CDR2 SQIVND (reference sequence). The CDR3 coding sequence is TGTGCCAGTAGTATCGGCGGGGGCTCTGGAAACACCATATATTTT. As protein: CASSIGGGSGNTIYF.

Regarding this clone: The sample contains more than one DNA sequence encoding this CDR3. V usage is TRBV7-2 and J usage is TRBJ1-5; no clear D gene. V was shortened by 2 bases and J by 5 bases, with 7 bases between the two germline ends. The CDR3 totals 13 residues. CDR1 and CDR2 (germline): SGHTA, FQGNSA. The CDR3 is CASSLLGDQPQHF. CDR3 bases: TGTGCCAGCAGCTTACTAGGAGATCAGCCCCAGCATTTT.

The CDR3 loop is CASTGQGGTNYGYTF. As DNA, the CDR3 is TGTGCCAGCACTGGACAGGGGGGGACAAACTATGGCTACACCTTC. The chain combines TRBV7-2 with TRBJ1-2, with 10 bases matching TRBD1. The CDR3 length is 15 residues. Per germline, CDR1 SGHTA and CDR2 FQGNSA. The junction had 7 bases not matched to a gene; V was cut back by 7 bases and J by 2 bases.

The table lists this clone with a count of one. V usage is TRBV5-4 and J usage is TRBJ2-5; TRBD2 aligns across 11 bases. CDR1 SGHNT and CDR2 YYREEE come from the germline V gene (reference sequence). Trimming at V came to 0 bases and at J to 3 bases, leaving 1 base not matched to a gene. The CDR3 extends over 15 amino acids. For the CDR3, the DNA is TGTGCCAGCAGCTTGGAGACTAGCGGGAAAGAGACCCAGTACTTC. Amino acids: CASSLETSGKETQYF.

The chain links TRBV7-2 to TRBJ2-7; 9 nucleotides match TRBD1. Trimming cost V 8 bases and J 3 bases; bases outside gene matches: 17. The length of the CDR3 is 17 residues. CDR1 and CDR2 (germline): SGHTA, FQGNSA. The CDR3 loop is CASGGPGQGRYGYEQYF. CDR3 bases: TGTGCCAGCGGGGGACCGGGACAGGGACGTTACGGCTACGAGCAGTACTTC. Filled out from reference TRBV7-2 and TRBJ2-7, the complete variable domain reads GAGVSQSPSNKVTEKGKDVELRCDPISGHTALYWYRQSLGQGLEFLIYFQGNSAPDKSGLPSDRFSAERTGGSVSTLTIQRTQQEDSAVYLCASGGPGQGRYGYEQYFGPGTRLTVT.

The CDR3 reads CSVEGVSGRARTGELFF. In nucleotides, the CDR3 is TGCAGCGTTGAAGGGGTTAGCGGGAGGGCAAGAACCGGGGAGCTGTTTTTT. J is TRBJ2-2 and V is TRBV29-1, with 11 bases aligning to TRBD2. This CDR3 contains 17 residues. CDR1 is SQVTM, CDR2 ANQGSEA, per germline. V lost 1 base and J lost 5; bases outside the gene matches: 9.

The chain is built from TRBV3-1 (or the pseudogene TRBV3-2) and TRBJ2-1, with 9 bases that match TRBD2. CDR1 and CDR2 from the germline V gene are LGHDT and YNNKEL (reference sequence). V dropped 6 bases and J dropped 8; count of bases not matched to a gene: 8. The CDR3 contains 14 residues. The CDR3 loop is CASRKRGAGDEQFF. The DNA for the CDR3 is TGTGCCAGCAGAAAGCGGGGGGCGGGCGATGAGCAGTTCTTC.

J is TRBJ2-1 and V is TRBV6-8; 8 bases map to TRBD1. J was trimmed by 9 bases and V by 3 bases; bases with no gene match: 28. The V gene's germline CDR1 is MNHGY and CDR2 SAAAGT. This CDR3 is built from 21 residues. This chain's CDR3 is CASSYFRGQGAPGLRCCEQFF. CDR3 DNA: TGTGCCAGCAGTTATTTTAGGGGGCAGGGGGCGCCCGGGCTAAGATGTTGTGAGCAGTTCTTC.